The 26 T cell receptor beta chains listed next were all sequenced from one sample in a study of blood T cell repertoires in COVID-19. Sequencing used immunoSEQ multiplex PCR; TCRdb keeps in-frame clones, though not all of them. The sample records 50,000 or so clones, roughly 76% being singletons. Sequenced: peripheral blood. The receptors come from a woman aged 60-70 years with acute or convalescent COVID-19.

J is TRBJ2-3 and V is TRBV5-6; 10 bases fit TRBD2. This CDR3 has 17 amino acids. V dropped 0 bases and J dropped 2; count of bases not matched to a gene: 6. Germline CDR1 is SGHDT and CDR2 is YYEEEE. The CDR3 here is CASSLVVSGGPTDTQYF. The DNA for the CDR3 is TGTGCCAGCAGCTTGGTGGTTAGCGGGGGGCCCACAGATACGCAGTATTTT. Filled out from reference TRBV5-6 and TRBJ2-3, the complete variable domain reads DAGVTQSPTHLIKTRGQQVTLRCSPKSGHDTVSWYQQALGQGPQFIFQYYEEEERQRGNFPDRFSGHQFPNYSSELNVNALLLGDSALYLCASSLVVSGGPTDTQYFGPGTRLTVL.

The chain carries TRBV30 and TRBJ1-5; D is unresolved. The CDR3 is made up of 14 amino acids. Trimming pared 2 bases from V and 0 bases from J, leaving 8 bases between. Germline V gene data show CDR1 as GTSNPN and CDR2 as SVGIG (reference sequence). The CDR3 DNA is TGTGCCTGGAGTAGCGGGAATAGCAATCAGCCCCAGCATTTT. This sequence encodes CAWSSGNSNQPQHF.

This sequence joins TRBV28 and TRBJ2-7, with TRBD1 matching over 8 bases. The ends lost 10 bases at V and 2 bases at J; junction bases unmatched: 7. The CDR3 is made up of 13 amino acids. Germline V gene lookup returns CDR1 MDHEN and CDR2 SYDVKM. The CDR3: CATRGLPTYEQYF. The DNA for the CDR3 is TGTGCCACCAGGGGGCTTCCGACCTACGAGCAGTACTTC.

J is TRBJ2-7 and V is TRBV30, with 10 nucleotides matching TRBD2. Looked up from germline, CDR1 is GTSNPN and CDR2 is SVGIG (reference sequence). The CDR3 totals 12 residues. The junction had 2 bases not matched to a gene; V was cut back by 6 bases and J by 3 bases. CDR3 region: CACERGGYEQYF. As DNA, the CDR3 is TGTGCCTGCGAGCGGGGGGGCTACGAGCAGTACTTC. Supplemented by reference TRBV30 and TRBJ2-7, the full variable domain reads SQTIHQWPATLVQPVGSPLSLECTVEGTSNPNLYWYRQAAGRGLQLLFYSVGIGQISSEVPQNLSASRPQDRQFILSSKKLLLSDSGFYLCACERGGYEQYFGPGTRLTVT.

The CDR3 is CASSASSTEAFF. Written as DNA, the CDR3 is TGTGCCAGCAGCGCAAGTAGTACTGAAGCTTTCTTT. The chain has TRBV12-3 or TRBV12-4 and TRBJ1-1, with no clear D. This CDR3 has 12 residues. V was pared by 6 bases and J by 5 bases, with 10 bases between.

The rearrangement uses TRBV6-5 and TRBJ2-2; 8 nucleotides align to TRBD1. There are 15 residues in the CDR3. With V trimmed by 2 bases and J by 2 bases, 1 base remained unmatched. CDR1 is MNHEY and CDR2 is SVGAGI in the germline V gene. CDR3: CASSYGQGNTGELFF. The CDR3 nucleotides read TGTGCCAGCAGTTACGGACAGGGAAACACCGGGGAGCTGTTTTTT.

The V and J genes are TRBV19 and TRBJ1-4; D unresolved. Looked up from germline, CDR1 is LNHDA and CDR2 is SQIVND (reference sequence). This CDR3 contains 13 residues. Trimming removed 10 bases from V and 5 bases from J, with 14 bases in between. The DNA of the CDR3 is TGTGCCACTAAAGCGCGGAACAATGAAAAACTGTTTTTT. Amino acids: CATKARNNEKLFF.

In its sample, this clone was seen a few times. It is unclear where the CDR3 begins or ends on the DNA, so no DNA is shown, and the CDR3 is as TCRdb lists it. This chain uses TRBV21-1 with TRBJ2-3; the table assigns TRBD2, which was not confirmed against the DNA. TRBV21-1 corresponds to a pseudogene. The CDR3 numbers 18 amino acids, ends counted. The CDR3 loop is CASSKGVGGGAHTDTQYF.

The chain uses TRBV20-1 and TRBJ1-5; no definite D call. This CDR3 has 13 amino acids. Germline CDR1 and CDR2: DFQATT and SNEGSKA (reference sequence). V shed 3 bases and J shed 5 bases, with 11 bases lying between them. CDR3 amino acids: CSASTRWDQPQHF. In nucleotides, the CDR3 is TGCAGTGCTAGTACGCGGTGGGATCAGCCCCAGCATTTT.

The rearrangement joins TRBV19 to TRBJ2-4; D unclear. Germline CDR1 is LNHDA and CDR2 is SQIVND (reference sequence). Trimming pared 7 bases from V and 12 bases from J, leaving 7 bases between. The CDR3 is made up of 9 amino acids. This chain's CDR3 is CASKYGQYF. Here the CDR3 DNA reads TGTGCCAGTAAGTACGGTCAGTACTTC.

The chain carries TRBV12-3 or TRBV12-4 and TRBJ1-1; D is ambiguous. V lost 6 bases to trimming and J lost 0 bases, with 8 bases between them. CDR3 length: 13 amino acids. The CDR3 DNA reads as TGTGCCAGCAGGATCCAGGTGAACACTGAAGCTTTCTTT. Protein sequence: CASRIQVNTEAFF.

The sample holds a few counts of this clone. The rearrangement uses TRBV3-1 (or the pseudogene TRBV3-2) and TRBJ1-2; 9 positions agree with TRBD1. V trimming: 8 bases; J trimming: 7 bases; junction bases outside the gene matches: 5. Per germline, CDR1 LGHDT and CDR2 YNNKEL (reference sequence). The CDR3 is 12 residues long. CDR3 in amino acids: CASSGTGSGYTF. CDR3 DNA sequence: TGTGCCAGCTCCGGGACAGGGAGTGGCTACACCTTC.

The rearrangement joins TRBV5-1 to TRBJ1-3; 7 bases are shared with TRBD1. Germline V gives CDR1 SGHRS, CDR2 YFSETQ. J lost 3 bases, V lost 4 bases, and 7 bases had no gene match. This CDR3 has 15 amino acids. CDR3 nucleotide sequence: TGCGCCAGCAGCCCTACAGGGGCTGATGGAAACACCATATATTTT. This gives the protein CASSPTGADGNTIYF.

The rearrangement links TRBV4-1 to TRBJ2-1; TRBD2 aligns across 8 bases. Germline CDR1 MGHRA, CDR2 YSYEKL. The CDR3 runs to 14 residues. V shed 4 bases and J 6 bases; nucleotides not matched to a gene: 5. The CDR3 here is CASSLAGGANEQFF. CDR3 DNA sequence: TGCGCCAGCAGCCTGGCCGGGGGGGCCAATGAGCAGTTCTTC.

The chain carries TRBV6-1 and TRBJ1-2; TRBD1 matches at 12 bases. CDR1 MNHNS and CDR2 SASEGT come from the germline V gene. V lost 4 bases to trimming and J lost 4 bases; unmatched junction nucleotides: 10. There are 17 residues in the CDR3. The CDR3 protein is CASSAGTGGFLVYGYTF. The CDR3 coding sequence is TGTGCCAGCAGTGCTGGGACAGGGGGCTTTTTAGTCTATGGCTACACCTTC.

CDR3 loop: CASSGDSSSYNEQFF. The CDR3 region has the DNA TGTGCCAGCAGTGGAGACAGTAGCTCCTACAATGAGCAGTTCTTC. V usage is TRBV7-3 and J usage is TRBJ2-1, with D possibly matching TRBD1 (5 bases). CDR1 and CDR2 (germline): SGHTA, FQGTGA. The ends were cut back, 6 bases at V and 0 bases at J, with 12 bases in the middle. The CDR3 is 15 residues long. The full variable domain, in which reference TRBV7-3 and TRBJ2-1 provide the parts outside the CDR3, is GAGVSQTPSNKVTEKGKYVELRCDPISGHTALYWYRQSLGQGPEFLIYFQGTGAADDSGLPNDRFFAVRPEGSVSTLKIQRTERGDSAVYLCASSGDSSSYNEQFFGPGTRLTVL.

V and J are TRBV27 and TRBJ1-4; no firm D call. Germline V gene data show CDR1 as MNHEY and CDR2 as SMNVEV (reference sequence). Trimming stripped 5 bases from V and 8 bases from J, with 15 bases between. This CDR3 is 14 amino acids long. CDR3 DNA sequence: TGTGCCAGCAGTCCCCACAGAGAGGGCGAAAAACTGTTTTTT. The encoded protein is CASSPHREGEKLFF.

The V call is TRBV5-8, the J call TRBJ1-5, with 7 bases lining up with TRBD1. Germline loops: CDR1 SGHTS, CDR2 YDEGEE. The CDR3 contains 16 residues. J was trimmed by 0 bases and V by 4 bases; bases with no gene match: 7. CDR3 in amino acids: CASSARQGSSNQPQHF. The CDR3 DNA is TGTGCCAGCAGCGCAAGACAGGGAAGTAGCAATCAGCCCCAGCATTTT.

The V gene is TRBV29-1, the J gene TRBJ2-5; D gene ambiguous. The CDR3 extends over 13 amino acids. V was shortened by 2 bases and J by 1 base, with 8 bases between the two germline ends. In germline, CDR1 is SQVTM, CDR2 ANQGSEA. The DNA for the CDR3 is TGCAGCGTTGAATCGTCTTTCCAAGAGACCCAGTACTTC. Protein: CSVESSFQETQYF. The full variable domain, with the rest looked up from reference TRBV29-1 and TRBJ2-5, is SAVISQKPSRDICQRGTSLTIQCQVDSQVTMMFWYRQQPGQSLTLIATANQGSEATYESGFVIDKFPISRPNLTFSTLTVSNMSPEDSSIYLCSVESSFQETQYFGPGTRLLVL.

The V call is TRBV5-1, the J call TRBJ1-1; D may be TRBD1 (5 bases). Germline V lookup: CDR1 SGHRS, CDR2 YFSETQ. V lost 4 bases to trimming and J lost 4 bases, with 20 bases between them. This CDR3 region has 16 residues. CDR3 nucleotides: TGCGCCAGCAGCCCCGGGGCGGGAGGCCATGGCACTGAAGCTTTCTTT. Its protein is CASSPGAGGHGTEAFF.

The rearrangement joins TRBV7-9 to TRBJ2-2, with TRBD1 matching 8 bases. Losses at the gene ends were 3 bases for V and 6 bases for J; bases not matched to a gene: 6. Germline V lookup: CDR1 SEHNR, CDR2 FQNEAQ (reference sequence). The CDR3 runs to 15 residues. DNA of the CDR3: TGTGCCAGCAGCTTCGGACAGGGAAAGGCCGGGGAGCTGTTTTTT. Translation gives CASSFGQGKAGELFF.

V gene TRBV5-6 combines with J gene TRBJ1-3; 7 nucleotides agree with TRBD1. V shed 0 bases, J shed 0 bases, and the junction held 12 bases outside the gene matches. This CDR3 region has 19 residues. The germline CDR1 and CDR2 sequences are SGHDT and YYEEEE. CDR3 sequence (DNA): TGTGCCAGCAGCTTGGAAGGGGGGACAGCGAAACCCTCTGGAAACACCATATATTTT. It encodes CASSLEGGTAKPSGNTIYF.

J is TRBJ1-2 and V is TRBV5-5; 10 bases map to TRBD1. The germline V gene has CDR1 SGHKS and CDR2 YYEKEE (reference sequence). After removal of 3 bases from V and 2 bases from J, the junction contained 1 base not matched to a gene. The CDR3 totals 14 residues. CDR3 bases: TGTGCCAGCAGCTGGACAGGGGGGAACTATGGCTACACCTTC. Its protein product is CASSWTGGNYGYTF.

V gene TRBV28 combines with J gene TRBJ1-2; D unresolved. V was cut by 4 bases and J by 4 bases, with 10 bases left in between. CDR3 length equals 13 residues. Germline CDR1 reads MDHEN; CDR2 reads SYDVKM. The CDR3 here is CASSSSLLYGYTF. CDR3 coding DNA: TGTGCCAGCAGTTCCTCCCTTCTCTATGGCTACACCTTC.

The sample holds one count of this clone. The chain is built from TRBV2 and TRBJ1-6, with D unclear. Per germline, CDR1 SNHLY and CDR2 FYNNEI. The length of the CDR3 is 11 residues. V lost 6 bases, J lost 5 bases, and 2 bases lay in between. The CDR3 DNA is TGTGCCAGCAGCAATAATTCACCCCTCCACTTT. It encodes CASSNNSPLHF.

The chain employs TRBV19 and TRBJ2-2; 9 bases are shared with TRBD2. V dropped 10 bases and J dropped 5; count of bases not matched to a gene: 8. Germline loops: CDR1 LNHDA, CDR2 SQIVND (reference sequence). The CDR3 runs to 14 residues. The CDR3 DNA reads as TGTGCCACCGGGAGAGCGGGGGGAACCGGGGAGCTGTTTTTT. Its translation is CATGRAGGTGELFF.